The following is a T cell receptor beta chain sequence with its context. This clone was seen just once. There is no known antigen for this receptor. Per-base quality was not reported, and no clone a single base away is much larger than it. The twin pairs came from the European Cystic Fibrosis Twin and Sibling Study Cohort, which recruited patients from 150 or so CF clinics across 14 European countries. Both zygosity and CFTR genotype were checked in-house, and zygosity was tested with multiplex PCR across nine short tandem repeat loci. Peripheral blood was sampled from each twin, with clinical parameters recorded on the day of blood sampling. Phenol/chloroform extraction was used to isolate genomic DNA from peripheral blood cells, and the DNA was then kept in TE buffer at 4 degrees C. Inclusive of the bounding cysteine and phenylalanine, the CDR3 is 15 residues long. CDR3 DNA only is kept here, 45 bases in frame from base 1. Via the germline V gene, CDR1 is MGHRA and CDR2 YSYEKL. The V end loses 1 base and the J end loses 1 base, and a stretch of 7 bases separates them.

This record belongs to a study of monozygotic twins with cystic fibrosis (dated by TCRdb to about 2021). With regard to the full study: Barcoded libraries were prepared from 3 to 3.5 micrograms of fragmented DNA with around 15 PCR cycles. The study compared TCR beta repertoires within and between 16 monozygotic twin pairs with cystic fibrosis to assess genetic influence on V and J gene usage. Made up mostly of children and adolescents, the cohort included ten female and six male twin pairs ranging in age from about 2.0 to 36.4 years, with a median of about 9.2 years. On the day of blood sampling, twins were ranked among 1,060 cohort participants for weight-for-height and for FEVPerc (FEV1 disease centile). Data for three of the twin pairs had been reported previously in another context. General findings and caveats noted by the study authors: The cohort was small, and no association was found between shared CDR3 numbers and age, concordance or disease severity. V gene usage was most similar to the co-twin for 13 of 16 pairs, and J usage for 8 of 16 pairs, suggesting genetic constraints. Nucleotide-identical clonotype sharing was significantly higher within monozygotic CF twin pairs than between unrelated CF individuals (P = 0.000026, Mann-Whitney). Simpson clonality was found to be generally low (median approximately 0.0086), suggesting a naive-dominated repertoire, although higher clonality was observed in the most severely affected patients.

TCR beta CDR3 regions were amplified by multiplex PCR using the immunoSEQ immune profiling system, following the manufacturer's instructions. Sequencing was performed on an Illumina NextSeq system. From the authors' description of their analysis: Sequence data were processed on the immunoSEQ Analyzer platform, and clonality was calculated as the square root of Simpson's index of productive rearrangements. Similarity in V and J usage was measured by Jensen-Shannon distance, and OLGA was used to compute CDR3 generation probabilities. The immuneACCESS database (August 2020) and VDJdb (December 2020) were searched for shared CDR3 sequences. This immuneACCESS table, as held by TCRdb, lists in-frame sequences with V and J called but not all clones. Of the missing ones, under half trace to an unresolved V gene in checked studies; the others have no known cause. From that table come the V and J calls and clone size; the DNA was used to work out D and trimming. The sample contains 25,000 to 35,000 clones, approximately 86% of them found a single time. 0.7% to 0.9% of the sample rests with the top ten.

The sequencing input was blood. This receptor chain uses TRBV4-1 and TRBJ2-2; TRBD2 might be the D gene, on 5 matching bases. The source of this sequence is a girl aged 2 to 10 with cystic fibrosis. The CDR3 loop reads CASSQAGMNTGELFF. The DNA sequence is TGCGCCAGCAGCCAAGCCGGGATGAACACCGGGGAGCTGTTTTTT.